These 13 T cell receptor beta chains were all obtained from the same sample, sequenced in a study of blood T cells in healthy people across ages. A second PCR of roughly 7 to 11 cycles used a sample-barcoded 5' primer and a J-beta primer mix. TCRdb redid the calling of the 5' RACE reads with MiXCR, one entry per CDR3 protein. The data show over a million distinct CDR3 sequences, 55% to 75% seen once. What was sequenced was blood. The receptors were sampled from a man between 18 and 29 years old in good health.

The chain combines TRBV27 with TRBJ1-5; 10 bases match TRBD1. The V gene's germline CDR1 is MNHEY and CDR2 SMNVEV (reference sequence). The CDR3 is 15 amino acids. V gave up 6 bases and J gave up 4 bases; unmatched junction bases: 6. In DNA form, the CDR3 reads TGTGCCAGCAGCATGGGACAGGGGAGAAATCAGCCCCAGCATTTT. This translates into CASSMGQGRNQPQHF.

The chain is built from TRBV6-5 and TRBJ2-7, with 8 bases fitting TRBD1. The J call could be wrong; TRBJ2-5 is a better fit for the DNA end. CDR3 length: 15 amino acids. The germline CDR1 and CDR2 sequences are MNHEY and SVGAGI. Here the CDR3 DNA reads TGTGCCAGCAGTCAAAGGCAGGGGGCGGGGAAGACCCAGTACTTC. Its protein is CASSQRQGAGKTQYF.

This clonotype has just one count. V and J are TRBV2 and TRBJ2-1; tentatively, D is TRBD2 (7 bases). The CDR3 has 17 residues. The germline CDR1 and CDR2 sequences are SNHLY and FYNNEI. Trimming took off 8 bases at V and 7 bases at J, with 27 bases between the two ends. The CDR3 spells CASEGGDTGAQGNEQFF. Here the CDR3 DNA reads TGTGCCAGCGAGGGGGGGGACACGGGGGCCCAGGGGAATGAGCAGTTCTTC.

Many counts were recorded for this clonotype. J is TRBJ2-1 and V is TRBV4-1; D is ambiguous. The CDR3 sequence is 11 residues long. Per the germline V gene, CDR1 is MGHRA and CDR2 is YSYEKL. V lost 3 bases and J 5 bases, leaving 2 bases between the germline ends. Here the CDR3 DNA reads TGCGCCAGCAGCCAGCACAATGAGCAGTTCTTC. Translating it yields CASSQHNEQFF.

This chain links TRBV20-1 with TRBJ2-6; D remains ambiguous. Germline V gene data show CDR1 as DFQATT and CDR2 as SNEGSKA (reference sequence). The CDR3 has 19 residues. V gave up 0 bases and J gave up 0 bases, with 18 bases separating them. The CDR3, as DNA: TGCAGTGCTAGAGATGGGCTGGGCTTCTTCAGCTCTGGGGCCAACGTCCTGACTTTC. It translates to CSARDGLGFFSSGANVLTF.

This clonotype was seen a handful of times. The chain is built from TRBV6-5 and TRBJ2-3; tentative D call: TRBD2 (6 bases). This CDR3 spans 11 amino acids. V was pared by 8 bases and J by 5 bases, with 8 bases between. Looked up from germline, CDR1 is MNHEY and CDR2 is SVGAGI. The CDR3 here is CASWGGDTQYF. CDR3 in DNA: TGTGCCAGCTGGGGAGGAGATACGCAGTATTTT.

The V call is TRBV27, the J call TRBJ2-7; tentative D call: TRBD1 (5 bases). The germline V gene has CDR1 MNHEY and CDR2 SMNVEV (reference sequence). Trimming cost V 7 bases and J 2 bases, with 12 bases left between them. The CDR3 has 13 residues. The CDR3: CASTSTVTYEQYF. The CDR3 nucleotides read TGTGCCAGCACCTCGACAGTTACCTACGAGCAGTACTTC.

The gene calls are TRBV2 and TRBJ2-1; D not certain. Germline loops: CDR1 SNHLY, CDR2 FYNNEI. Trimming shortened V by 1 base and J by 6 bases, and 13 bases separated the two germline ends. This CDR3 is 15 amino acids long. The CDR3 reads CASSEVFTGGNEQFF. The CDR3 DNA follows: TGTGCCAGCAGTGAAGTTTTTACGGGTGGCAATGAGCAGTTCTTC.

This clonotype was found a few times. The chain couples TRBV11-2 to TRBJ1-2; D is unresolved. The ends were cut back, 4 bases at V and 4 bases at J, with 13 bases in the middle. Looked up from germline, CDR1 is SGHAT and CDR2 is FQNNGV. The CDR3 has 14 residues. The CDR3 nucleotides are TGTGCCAGCAGCTCTCGGACGGGCCCCTATGGCTACACCTTC. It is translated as CASSSRTGPYGYTF.

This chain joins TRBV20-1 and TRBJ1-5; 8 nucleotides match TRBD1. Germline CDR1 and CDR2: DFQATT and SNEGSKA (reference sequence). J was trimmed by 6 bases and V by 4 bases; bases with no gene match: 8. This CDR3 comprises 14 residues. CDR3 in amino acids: CSANDRGEAQPQHF. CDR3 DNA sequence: TGCAGTGCTAATGACAGGGGCGAGGCTCAGCCCCAGCATTTT.

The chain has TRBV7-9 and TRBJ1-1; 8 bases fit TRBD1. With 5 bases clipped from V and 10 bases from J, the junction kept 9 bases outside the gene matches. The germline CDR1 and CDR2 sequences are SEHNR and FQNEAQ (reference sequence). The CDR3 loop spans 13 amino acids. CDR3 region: CASSPTGGAGAFF. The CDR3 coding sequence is TGTGCCAGCAGCCCTACAGGGGGGGCGGGAGCTTTCTTT.

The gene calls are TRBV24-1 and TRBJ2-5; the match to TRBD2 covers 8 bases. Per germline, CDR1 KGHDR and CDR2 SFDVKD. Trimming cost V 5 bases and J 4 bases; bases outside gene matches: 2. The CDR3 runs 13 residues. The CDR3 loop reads CATSALAGETQYF. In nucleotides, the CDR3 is TGTGCCACCAGTGCCCTAGCGGGAGAGACCCAGTACTTC.

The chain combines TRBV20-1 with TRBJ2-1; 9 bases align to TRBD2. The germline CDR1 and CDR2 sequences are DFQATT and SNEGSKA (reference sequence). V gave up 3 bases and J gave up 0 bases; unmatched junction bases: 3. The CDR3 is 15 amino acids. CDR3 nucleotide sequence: TGCAGTGCTAGTCTAGCGGGATCCTCCTACAATGAGCAGTTCTTC. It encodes CSASLAGSSYNEQFF.